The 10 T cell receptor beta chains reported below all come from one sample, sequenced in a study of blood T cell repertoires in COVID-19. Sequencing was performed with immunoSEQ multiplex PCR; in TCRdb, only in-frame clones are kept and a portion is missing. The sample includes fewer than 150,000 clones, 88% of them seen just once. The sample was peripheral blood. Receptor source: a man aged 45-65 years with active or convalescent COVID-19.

CDR3 protein: CSASSGSQPQHF. The CDR3 DNA reads TGCAGTGCTAGTTCGGGGTCTCAGCCCCAGCATTTT. The chain carries TRBV20-1 and TRBJ1-5; D gene unclear. This CDR3 contains 12 residues. Per germline, CDR1 DFQATT and CDR2 SNEGSKA (reference sequence). V lost 3 bases and J 6 bases, leaving 9 bases between the germline ends.

The chain's CDR3 is CASNEGGEKLFF. In nucleotides, the CDR3 is TGTGCCAGCAACGAGGGAGGTGAAAAACTGTTTTTT. The chain couples TRBV25-1 to TRBJ1-4; D not certain. The CDR3 loop spans 12 amino acids. V shed 7 bases and J shed 7 bases, with 10 bases lying between them. Germline V gene sequence: CDR1 MGHDK, CDR2 SYGVNS.

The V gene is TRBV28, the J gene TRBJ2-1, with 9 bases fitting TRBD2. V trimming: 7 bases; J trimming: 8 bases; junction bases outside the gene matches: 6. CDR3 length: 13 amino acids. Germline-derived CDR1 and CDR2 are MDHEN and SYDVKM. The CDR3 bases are TGTGCCAGCAAGGCGGGAGGGGTGCATGAGCAGTTCTTC. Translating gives CASKAGGVHEQFF.

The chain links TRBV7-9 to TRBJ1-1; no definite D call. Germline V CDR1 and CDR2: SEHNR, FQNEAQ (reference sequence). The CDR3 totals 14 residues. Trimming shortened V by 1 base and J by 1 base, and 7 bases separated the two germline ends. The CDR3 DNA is TGTGCCAGCAGCTTAGTTACTAGGAACACTGAAGCTTTCTTT. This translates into CASSLVTRNTEAFF.

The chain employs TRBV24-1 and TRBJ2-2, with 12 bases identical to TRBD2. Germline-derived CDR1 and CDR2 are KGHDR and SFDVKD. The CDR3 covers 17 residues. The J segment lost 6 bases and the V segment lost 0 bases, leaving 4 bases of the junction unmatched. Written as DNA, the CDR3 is TGTGCCACCAGTGATTTGCCGACTAGCGGGAGTGCCGGGGAGCTGTTTTTT. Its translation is CATSDLPTSGSAGELFF.

As DNA, the CDR3 is TGTGCCAGTAGTATGGGGGGGGCAGCTCCCCCTCTTAATGAAAAACTGTTTTTT. Encoded protein: CASSMGGAAPPLNEKLFF. J is TRBJ1-4 and V is TRBV19, with a tentative D call TRBD1 (6 bases). The CDR3 has 18 residues. The ends were cut back, 3 bases at V and 4 bases at J, with 21 bases in the middle. CDR1 and CDR2 from the germline V gene are LNHDA and SQIVND (reference sequence).

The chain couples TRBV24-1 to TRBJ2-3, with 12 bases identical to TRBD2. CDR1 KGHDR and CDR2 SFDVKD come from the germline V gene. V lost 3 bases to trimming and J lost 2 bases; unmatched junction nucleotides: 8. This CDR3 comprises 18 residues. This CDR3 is CATSDSSWTSGNTDTQYF. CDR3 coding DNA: TGTGCCACCAGTGATAGTTCCTGGACTAGCGGGAACACAGATACGCAGTATTTT.

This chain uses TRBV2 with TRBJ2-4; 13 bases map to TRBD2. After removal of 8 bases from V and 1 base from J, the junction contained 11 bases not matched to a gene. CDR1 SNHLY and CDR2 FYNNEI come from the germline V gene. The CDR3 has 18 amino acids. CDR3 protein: CASAELAGGPSAKNIQYF. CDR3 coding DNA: TGTGCCAGCGCGGAACTAGCGGGAGGGCCCTCCGCCAAAAACATTCAGTACTTC.

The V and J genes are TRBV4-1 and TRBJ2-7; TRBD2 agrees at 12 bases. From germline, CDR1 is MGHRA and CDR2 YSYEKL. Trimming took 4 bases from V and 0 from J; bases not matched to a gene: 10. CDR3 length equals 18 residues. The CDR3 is CASSLGLAGFGGSYEQYF. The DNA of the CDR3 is TGCGCCAGCAGCCTGGGACTAGCGGGTTTCGGGGGCTCCTACGAGCAGTACTTC.

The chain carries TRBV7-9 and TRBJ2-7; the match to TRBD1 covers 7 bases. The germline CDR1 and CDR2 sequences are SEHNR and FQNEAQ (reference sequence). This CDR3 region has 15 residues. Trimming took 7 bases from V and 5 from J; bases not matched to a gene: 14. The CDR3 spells CASTRGGPAIHEQYF. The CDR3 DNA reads TGTGCCAGCACCAGAGGGGGCCCAGCCATCCACGAGCAGTACTTC. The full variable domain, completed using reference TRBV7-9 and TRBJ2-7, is DTGVSQNPRHKITKRGQNVTFRCDPISEHNRLYWYRQTLGQGPEFLTYFQNEAQLEKSRLLSDRFSAERPKGSFSTLEIQRTEQGDSAMYLCASTRGGPAIHEQYFGPGTRLTVT.